These T cell receptor beta chains were read from a single sample in a study of T cell responses to AZD1222 COVID-19 vaccine. Method: immunoSEQ multiplex PCR; TCRdb's copy keeps in-frame clones and lacks some. The sample lists 45,000 to 60,000 clones; around 90% were seen once. This sample comprised peripheral blood, obtained on day 0 of AZD1222 vaccination. The receptors were gathered from an adult in good health. Both conserved end residues are part of each CDR3. A D gene is named only where the DNA matches it firmly. Size values are once, few and many counts, or a class for expanded clones, and some rows have none.

>TRBJ1-2|16|.|TRBV9|.
CASSKNTGMGNYGYTF
TGTGCCAGCAGCAAAAATACAGGGATGGGAAACTATGGCTACACCTTC
>TRBJ2-5|14|.|TRBV30|.
CAWSALGNQETQYF
TGTGCCTGGAGTGCCCTCGGGAATCAAGAGACCCAGTACTTC
>TRBJ2-2|12|.|TRBV6-1|.
CASSEVNGELFF
TGTGCCAGCAGTGAGGTTAACGGGGAGCTGTTTTTT
>TRBJ2-7|13|.|TRBV9|.
CASSVVPGREQYF
TGTGCCAGCAGCGTAGTCCCAGGGCGAGAGCAGTACTTC
>TRBJ1-3|15|.|TRBV28|.
CASRVPGLAGNTIYF
TGTGCCAGCAGGGTTCCAGGGCTGGCTGGAAACACCATATATTTT
>TRBJ2-1|14|.|TRBV28|.
CASRFSPGYNEQFF
TGTGCCAGCAGATTTAGCCCGGGCTACAATGAGCAGTTCTTC
>TRBJ1-1|11|.|TRBV2|.
CASTDRLEAFF
TGTGCCAGCACGGACAGACTTGAAGCTTTCTTT
>TRBJ1-5|18|.|TRBV28|.
CASSLVDGGGSSNQPQHF
TGTGCCAGCAGTTTGGTTGATGGGGGCGGATCTAGCAATCAGCCCCAGCATTTT
>TRBJ2-7|17|TRBD2|TRBV7-9|.
CASSLSTSGRGAYEQYF
TGTGCCAGCAGCCTATCCACGAGCGGGAGGGGAGCCTACGAGCAGTACTTC
>TRBJ2-7|17|TRBD1|TRBV4-2|once
CASSQGIGTVYDYEQYF
TGTGCCAGCAGCCAAGGCATCGGGACAGTCTACGACTACGAGCAGTACTTC
>TRBJ2-7|14|.|TRBV14|.
CASSKDTQSYEQYF
TGTGCCAGCAGCAAGGACACTCAATCCTACGAGCAGTACTTC
>TRBJ1-1|17|TRBD1|TRBV7-6|.
CASSLAHGQGVGTEAFF
TGTGCCAGCAGCTTAGCCCATGGACAGGGAGTGGGAACTGAAGCTTTCTTT
>TRBJ1-5|15|TRBD1|TRBV28|once
CASSSPGTGNQPQHF
TGTGCCAGCAGTAGCCCTGGGACAGGGAATCAGCCCCAGCATTTT
>TRBJ2-2|15|TRBD1|TRBV5-1|.
CASSDRGPNTGELFF
TGCGCCAGCTCGGACAGGGGGCCCAACACCGGGGAGCTGTTTTTT
>TRBJ2-1|13|TRBD2|TRBV18|.
CASSSGLLSEQFF
TGTGCCAGCTCATCGGGACTACTCTCTGAGCAGTTCTTC
>TRBJ2-3|18|TRBD2|TRBV19|.
CASSPDLVPGRATDTQYF
TGTGCCAGTAGCCCCGACCTGGTTCCCGGGAGGGCCACAGATACGCAGTATTTT